This TCR beta chain emerged from a study of CD8+ T cells in alopecia areata. General observations from the study: Patients shared TCRs less clearly than mice did, possibly for HLA-related reasons. Many expanded lesional clones remained in scalp and blood on tofacitinib.

Treatment of the sample: oral pan-JAK inhibitor, 5-10 mg twice daily. Peripheral blood and lesional scalp punch biopsies came from alopecia areata patients. In each case, RNA was isolated and then reverse transcribed into cDNA as the sequencing template. Assay used: immunoSEQ multiplex PCR; TCRdb lists only in-frame clones, some missing. The sample shows roughly 280,000 clones, around 64% of them seen only once. Comment on this clone: Its matching antigen is unknown.

Germline values: CDR1 MNHEY, CDR2 SVGAGI. This CDR3 is built from 14 residues. The V and J ends lost 2 bases and 1 base respectively, with 8 bases between them. This sequence joins TRBV6-5 and TRBJ2-5; no reliable D call. The TCR was taken from a human donor with alopecia areata. This specimen consisted of CD4+ T cells sorted from blood, obtained at roughly week 53, from a patient treated with tofacitinib. In DNA, the CDR3 is TGTGCCAGCAGTTACGGGTCAGCCCAAGAGACCCAGTACTTC. This sequence encodes CASSYGSAQETQYF.